In its sample, the clone carrying this T cell receptor beta chain was seen a few times. Its antigen is as yet unknown. This sample was taken from a study of STAT5B mutations in CD4+ large granular lymphocyte leukemia. The CDR3 sequence is 14 residues long. Trimming shortened V by 4 bases and J by 6 bases, and 15 bases separated the two germline ends. CDR1 is GTSNPN, CDR2 SVGIG, per germline (reference sequence). Data came from immunoSEQ multiplex PCR; TCRdb stores just in-frame clones and leaves some out. The table shows under 35,000 clones, with around four fifths occurring only once. Findings and caveats of the study: Higher CD4+ than CD8+ T-LGLL clonality might reflect small sample size. Main leukemic clonotypes were patient-specific, but more than 20% appeared at low frequency elsewhere. Top patient clones used TRBV06 genes more often: 8/27 versus 2/35 in controls.

This receptor was taken from a human donor in good health. This chain connects TRBV30 to TRBJ2-2; D is perhaps TRBD1 or TRBD2 (5 bases each). Material for sequencing was CD4+ T cells from blood buffy coats. In DNA form, the CDR3 reads TGTGCCTGGAACTTTGAGGGGAGTCCCGGGGAGCTGTTTTTT. This sequence encodes CAWNFEGSPGELFF. The entire variable domain, with the rest obtained from reference TRBV30 and TRBJ2-2, is as follows: SQTIHQWPATLVQPVGSPLSLECTVEGTSNPNLYWYRQAAGRGLQLLFYSVGIGQISSEVPQNLSASRPQDRQFILSSKKLLLSDSGFYLCAWNFEGSPGELFFGEGSRLTVL.